This is a list of T cell receptor beta chains from one sample in a study of cytomegalovirus exposure and HLA in healthy donors. The method was immunoSEQ multiplex PCR; TCRdb's version includes in-frame clones alone and lacks a portion of them. In all, the sample yields tens of thousands of clones. The sequenced material came from PBMCs. The source is a woman between 35 and 50 years old in good health and CMV-seropositive. Both conserved end residues are part of each CDR3. Fields, in order: V gene, D gene, J gene, CDR3 length, CDR3 protein, CDR3 DNA. D genes are given only for firm matches.

TRBV14	.	TRBJ1-4	15	CASSQDPGYDEKLFF	TGTGCCAGCAGCCAAGATCCAGGATATGATGAAAAACTGTTTTTT
TRBV19	.	TRBJ1-3	15	CASSIQVRSGNTIYF	TGTGCCAGTAGTATACAGGTCCGATCTGGAAACACCATATATTTT
TRBV11-2	TRBD2	TRBJ2-1	16	CASSPQREGRYNEQFF	TGTGCCAGCAGCCCCCAGCGGGAGGGCCGATACAATGAGCAGTTCTTC
TRBV19	.	TRBJ2-3	12	CASSMTRDTQYF	TGTGCCAGTAGTATGACGAGGGATACGCAGTATTTT
TRBV4-1	TRBD1	TRBJ1-5	15	CASSQDRGGGQPQHF	TGCGCCAGCAGCCAGGACAGGGGAGGGGGTCAGCCCCAGCATTTT
TRBV28	.	TRBJ2-7	14	CASSFSGDHYEQYF	TGTGCCAGCAGTTTTTCGGGGGACCATTACGAGCAGTACTTC
TRBV30	TRBD2	TRBJ2-3	13	CAFNEGGADTQYF	TGTGCCTTTAACGAGGGAGGGGCAGATACGCAGTATTTT
TRBV11-2	TRBD2	TRBJ2-7	15	CASSFLAVSVHEQYF	TGTGCCAGCAGCTTTCTAGCGGTATCCGTCCACGAGCAGTACTTC
TRBV4-1	TRBD1	TRBJ1-5	19	CASSQDVTGGSRSNQPQHF	TGCGCCAGCAGCCAAGATGTTACAGGGGGCTCGCGGAGCAATCAGCCCCAGCATTTT
TRBV5-8	.	TRBJ2-7	12	CASSLAIYEQYF	TGTGCCAGCAGCTTGGCCATCTACGAGCAGTACTTC
TRBV9	TRBD1	TRBJ1-1	15	CASTLTGSAVTEAFF	TGTGCCAGCACCCTGACAGGGTCTGCGGTCACTGAAGCTTTCTTT
TRBV9	TRBD1	TRBJ2-3	15	CASSNRDRHTDTQYF	TGTGCCAGCAGCAACCGGGACAGGCATACAGATACGCAGTATTTT
TRBV6-5	TRBD1	TRBJ1-3	15	CASSSTGGTGNTIYF	TGTGCCAGCAGTTCTACAGGGGGCACTGGAAACACCATATATTTT
TRBV29-1	TRBD1	TRBJ1-2	14	CSVGGTGARYGYTF	TGCAGCGTTGGGGGGACAGGGGCCCGCTATGGCTACACCTTC
TRBV5-5	TRBD1	TRBJ2-7	14	CASNLGQGAYEQYF	TGTGCCAGCAACTTGGGACAGGGGGCCTACGAGCAGTACTTC
TRBV7-6	TRBD2	TRBJ2-1	15	CASSLTGRVSNEQFF	TGTGCCAGCAGCTTAACCGGGAGGGTTTCCAATGAGCAGTTCTTC
TRBV6-5	.	TRBJ1-2	14	CASSYSQGSYGYTF	TGTGCCAGCAGTTACTCACAGGGCTCCTATGGCTACACCTTC
TRBV7-9	.	TRBJ1-1	12	CASSWGDTEAFF	TGTGCCAGCAGCTGGGGGGACACTGAAGCTTTCTTT
TRBV7-6	TRBD2	TRBJ2-7	16	CASSLVGEGLLDEQYF	TGTGCCAGCAGCTTAGTCGGGGAGGGCCTCCTCGACGAGCAGTACTTC
TRBV30	TRBD1	TRBJ1-2	11	CAWQGARGYTF	TGTGCCTGGCAGGGGGCGCGTGGCTACACCTTC
TRBV7-2	TRBD2	TRBJ2-7	14	CASSPTSGIYEQYF	TGTGCCAGCAGCCCGACTAGCGGCATTTACGAGCAGTACTTC
TRBV6-5	TRBD1	TRBJ2-1	16	CASSYPGQGRYNEQFF	TGTGCCAGCAGTTACCCGGGACAGGGCCGCTACAATGAGCAGTTCTTC
TRBV4-1	.	TRBJ1-2	14	CASSQDSTDYGYTF	TGCGCCAGCAGCCAAGATTCAACAGACTATGGCTACACCTTC
TRBV7-9	TRBD2	TRBJ2-3	17	CASSLDATSVAVDTQYF	TGTGCCAGCAGCTTAGATGCGACTAGCGTTGCGGTAGATACGCAGTATTTT
TRBV20-1	TRBD2	TRBJ2-3	11	CRAGVNGTQYF	TGCAGAGCGGGAGTAAACGGTACGCAGTATTTT
TRBV11-2	.	TRBJ1-1	13	CASNPTENTEAFF	TGTGCCAGCAACCCGACAGAAAACACTGAAGCTTTCTTT
TRBV19	TRBD1	TRBJ1-5	13	CASSIQGAQPQHF	TGTGCCAGTAGTATACAGGGGGCTCAGCCCCAGCATTTT
TRBV5-1	TRBD2	TRBJ2-5	16	CASSFRLAGGQETQYF	TGCGCCAGCAGCTTCCGACTAGCGGGAGGACAAGAGACCCAGTACTTC
TRBV4-1	.	TRBJ1-1	14	CASSQETGTWEAFF	TGCGCCAGCAGCCAAGAAACCGGGACATGGGAAGCTTTCTTT
TRBV23-1	TRBD1	TRBJ2-1	15	CASSQPDRAGNEQFF	TGCGCCAGCAGTCAACCCGACAGGGCGGGTAATGAGCAGTTCTTC
TRBV7-9	TRBD1	TRBJ1-1	12	CASSLGTGKAFF	TGTGCCAGCAGCTTAGGGACAGGGAAGGCTTTCTTT
TRBV30	.	TRBJ2-7	13	CASKELLSYEQYF	TGTGCCTCTAAGGAGCTACTAAGCTACGAGCAGTACTTC
TRBV6-5	TRBD1	TRBJ1-2	15	CASSYSRGRVYGYTF	TGTGCCAGCAGTTACTCCAGGGGGAGAGTCTATGGCTACACCTTC
TRBV9	.	TRBJ2-2	14	CASSERSLGGELFF	TGTGCCAGCAGCGAGCGGAGTTTGGGCGGGGAGCTGTTTTTT
TRBV27	.	TRBJ1-1	13	CASQDSFTPEAFF	TGTGCCAGTCAGGACAGCTTCACGCCTGAAGCTTTCTTT
TRBV28	TRBD1	TRBJ2-3	15	CASSKDRGYTDTQYF	TGTGCCAGCTCTAAGGACAGGGGGTACACAGATACGCAGTATTTT
TRBV7-8	TRBD2	TRBJ2-1	14	CASSLSGGFNEQFF	TGTGCCAGCAGCTTATCGGGGGGGTTCAATGAGCAGTTCTTC
TRBV5-6	TRBD1	TRBJ1-3	14	CASSFSRGLGNIYF	TGTGCCAGCAGCTTCTCCAGGGGGCTCGGCAACATATATTTT
TRBV6-9	TRBD1	TRBJ2-1	16	CASSYRNRGPYNEQFF	TGTGCCAGCAGTTATCGAAACAGGGGGCCCTACAATGAGCAGTTCTTC
TRBV18	.	TRBJ2-7	13	CASSPLQAYEQYF	TGTGCCAGCTCACCACTACAAGCCTACGAGCAGTACTTC
TRBV6-5	TRBD1	TRBJ1-1	15	CASTPPGGLNTEAFF	TGTGCCAGCACCCCCCCAGGGGGACTGAACACTGAAGCTTTCTTT
TRBV10-3	.	TRBJ1-2	12	CAITRGTYGYTF	TGTGCCATCACAAGGGGGACCTATGGCTACACCTTC
TRBV30	.	TRBJ2-5	15	CAWNSGGQGGETQYF	TGTGCCTGGAACTCCGGAGGGCAGGGTGGGGAGACCCAGTACTTC
TRBV4-2	TRBD1	TRBJ2-2	15	CASSPGQGGPGELFF	TGTGCCAGCAGCCCGGGACAGGGTGGGCCCGGGGAGCTGTTTTTT
TRBV28	TRBD1	TRBJ2-5	16	CATLTSGQGLGETQYF	TGTGCCACCCTAACCAGCGGACAGGGCCTTGGAGAGACCCAGTACTTC
TRBV18	.	TRBJ2-7	14	CASSPENRRDEQYF	TGTGCCAGCTCACCAGAAAACAGGCGCGACGAGCAGTACTTC
TRBV19	TRBD1	TRBJ1-5	15	CASSTVGQGGQPQHF	TGTGCCAGTAGTACAGTGGGACAGGGAGGTCAGCCCCAGCATTTT
TRBV7-8	.	TRBJ2-3	13	CASSLGGPDTQYF	TGTGCCAGCAGCTTAGGGGGCCCAGATACGCAGTATTTT
TRBV30	TRBD1	TRBJ2-3	14	CAWSRDSSTDTQYF	TGTGCCTGGAGTCGGGACAGCAGCACAGATACGCAGTATTTT
TRBV5-4	.	TRBJ2-1	14	CASSLSGHYNEQFF	TGTGCCAGCAGCTTGTCGGGACACTACAATGAGCAGTTCTTC
TRBV4-3	.	TRBJ2-2	15	CASSQSWQGSGELFF	TGCGCCAGCAGCCAATCTTGGCAGGGGTCCGGGGAGCTGTTTTTT
TRBV5-5	.	TRBJ2-7	15	CASSLESGLAYEQYF	TGTGCCAGCAGCTTGGAGTCCGGTCTTGCCTACGAGCAGTACTTC
TRBV20-1	.	TRBJ1-1	11	CSASVVTEAFF	TGCAGTGCTAGTGTCGTCACTGAAGCTTTCTTT
TRBV18	TRBD1	TRBJ2-7	15	CASSWNPTGYHEQYF	TGTGCCAGCTCTTGGAACCCGACAGGGTACCACGAGCAGTACTTC
TRBV19	TRBD1	TRBJ1-4	14	CASSTQGDLRKLFF	TGTGCCAGTAGTACTCAGGGGGACCTCAGAAAACTGTTTTTT